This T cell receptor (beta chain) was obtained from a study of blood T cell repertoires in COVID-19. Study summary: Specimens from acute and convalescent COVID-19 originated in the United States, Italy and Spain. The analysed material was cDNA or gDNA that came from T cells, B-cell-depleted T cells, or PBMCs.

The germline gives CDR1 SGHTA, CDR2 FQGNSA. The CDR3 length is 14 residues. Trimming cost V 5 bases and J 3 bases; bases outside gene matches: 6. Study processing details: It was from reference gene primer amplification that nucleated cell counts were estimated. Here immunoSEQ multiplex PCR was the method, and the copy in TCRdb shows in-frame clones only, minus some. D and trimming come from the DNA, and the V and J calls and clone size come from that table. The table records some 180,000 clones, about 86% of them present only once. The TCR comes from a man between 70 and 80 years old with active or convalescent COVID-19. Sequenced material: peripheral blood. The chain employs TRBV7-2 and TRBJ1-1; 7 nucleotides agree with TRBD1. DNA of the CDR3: TGTGCCAGCAGCGCCGGGACAGAGTACACTGAAGCTTTCTTT. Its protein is CASSAGTEYTEAFF.